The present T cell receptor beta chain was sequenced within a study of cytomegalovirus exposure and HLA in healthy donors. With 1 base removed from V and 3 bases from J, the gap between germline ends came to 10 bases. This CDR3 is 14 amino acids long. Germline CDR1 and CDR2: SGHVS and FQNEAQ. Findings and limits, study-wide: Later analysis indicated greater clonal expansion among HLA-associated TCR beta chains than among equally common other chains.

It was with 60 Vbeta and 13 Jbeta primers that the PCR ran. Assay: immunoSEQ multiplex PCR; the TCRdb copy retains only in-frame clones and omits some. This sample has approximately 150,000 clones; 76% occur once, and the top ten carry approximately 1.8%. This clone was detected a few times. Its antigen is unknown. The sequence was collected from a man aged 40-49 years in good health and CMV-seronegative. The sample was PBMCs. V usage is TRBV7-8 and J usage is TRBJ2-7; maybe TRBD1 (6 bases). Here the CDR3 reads CASSLEGHRYEQYF. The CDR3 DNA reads TGTGCCAGCAGCTTAGAGGGACACCGCTACGAGCAGTACTTC. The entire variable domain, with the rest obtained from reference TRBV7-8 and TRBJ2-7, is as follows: GAGVSQSPRYKVAKRGQDVALRCDPISGHVSLFWYQQALGQGPEFLTYFQNEAQLDKSGLPSDRFFAERPEGSVSTLKIQRTQQEDSAVYLCASSLEGHRYEQYFGPGTRLTVT.